This T cell receptor beta chain derives from a study of blood T cell repertoires in COVID-19. Study context: COVID-19 samples, acute and convalescent, were from the United States, Italy and Spain. PBMCs, B-cell-depleted T cells, or T cells provided the cDNA or gDNA that made up the material.

Looked up from germline, CDR1 is SGHNT and CDR2 is YYREEE (reference sequence). The CDR3 length is 16 residues. Trimming cost V 4 bases and J 3 bases, with 18 bases left between them. As handled by the study authors: Amplifying reference gene primers gave estimates of nucleated cell counts. TCRdb keeps only in-frame clones here, not all; method: immunoSEQ multiplex PCR. That table gives V, J and clone size, and the DNA gave D and trimming. The data hold about 260,000 clones, with 88% observed a single time. Seattle enrolled patients during active infection and tracked them longitudinally. This TCR was sampled from a woman aged 25 to 39 with COVID-19, enrolled during active disease. The sequencing input was peripheral blood. The chain joins TRBV5-4 to TRBJ2-3; weak D call: TRBD2 (6 bases). This chain's CDR3 is CASSGDSLRGTDTQYF. In DNA, the CDR3 is TGTGCCAGCAGCGGGGACTCTTTACGGGGTACAGATACGCAGTATTTT.